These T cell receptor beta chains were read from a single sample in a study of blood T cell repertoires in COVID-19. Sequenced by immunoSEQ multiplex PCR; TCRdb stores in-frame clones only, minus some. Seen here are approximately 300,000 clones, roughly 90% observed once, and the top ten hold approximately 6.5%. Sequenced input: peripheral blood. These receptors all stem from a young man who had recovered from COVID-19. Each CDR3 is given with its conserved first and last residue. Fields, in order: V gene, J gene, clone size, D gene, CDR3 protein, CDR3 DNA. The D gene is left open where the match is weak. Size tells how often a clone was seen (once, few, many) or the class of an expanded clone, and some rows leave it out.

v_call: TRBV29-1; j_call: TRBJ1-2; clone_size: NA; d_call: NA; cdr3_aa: CSAGQNYGYTF; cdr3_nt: TGCAGCGCAGGACAAAACTATGGCTACACCTTC
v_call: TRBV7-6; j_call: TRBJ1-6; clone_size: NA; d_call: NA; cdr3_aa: CASSLDGSYNSPLHF; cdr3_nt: TGTGCCAGCAGCTTAGACGGTTCCTATAATTCACCCCTCCACTTT
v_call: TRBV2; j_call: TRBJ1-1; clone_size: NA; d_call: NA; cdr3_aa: CASSLIARVMNTEAFF; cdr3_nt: TGTGCCAGCAGTCTCATAGCCAGGGTCATGAACACTGAAGCTTTCTTT
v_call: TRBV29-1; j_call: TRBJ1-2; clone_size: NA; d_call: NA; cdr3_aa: CSVEGRDGDYGYTF; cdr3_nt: TGCAGCGTTGAGGGCAGGGATGGGGACTATGGCTACACCTTC
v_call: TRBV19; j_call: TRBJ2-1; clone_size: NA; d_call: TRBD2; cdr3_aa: CASRRTSEYNEQFF; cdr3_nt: TGTGCCAGTAGAAGGACTAGCGAGTACAATGAGCAGTTCTTC
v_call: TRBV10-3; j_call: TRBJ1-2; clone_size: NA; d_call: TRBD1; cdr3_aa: CAISQPGQLFYGYTF; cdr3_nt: TGTGCCATCAGCCAACCGGGACAGCTATTCTATGGCTACACCTTC
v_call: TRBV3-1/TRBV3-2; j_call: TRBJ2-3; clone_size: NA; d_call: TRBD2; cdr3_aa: CASSQEGSGGPDTQYF; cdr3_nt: TGTGCCAGCAGCCAAGAGGGTAGCGGGGGTCCAGATACGCAGTATTTT
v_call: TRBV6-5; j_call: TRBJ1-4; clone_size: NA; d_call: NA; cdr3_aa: CASSYRGTNEKLFF; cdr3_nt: TGTGCCAGCAGTTACCGGGGAACTAATGAAAAACTGTTTTTT
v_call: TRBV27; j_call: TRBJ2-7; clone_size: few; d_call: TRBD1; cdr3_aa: CASSSGTGGNEQYF; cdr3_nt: TGTGCCAGCAGTTCCGGGACAGGGGGGAACGAGCAGTACTTC
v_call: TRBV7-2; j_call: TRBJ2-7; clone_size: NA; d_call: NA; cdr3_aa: CASSLESGWQGHYEQYF; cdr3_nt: TGTGCCAGCAGCTTAGAGTCGGGTTGGCAGGGACACTACGAGCAGTACTTC
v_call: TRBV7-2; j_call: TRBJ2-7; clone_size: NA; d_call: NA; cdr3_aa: CASSLLAGPSYEQYF; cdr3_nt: TGTGCCAGCAGCTTATTGGCAGGCCCATCCTACGAGCAGTACTTC
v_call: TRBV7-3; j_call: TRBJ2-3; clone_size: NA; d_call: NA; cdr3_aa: CASSPRGGGTDTQYF; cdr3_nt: TGTGCCAGCAGCCCACGGGGCGGGGGCACAGATACGCAGTATTTT
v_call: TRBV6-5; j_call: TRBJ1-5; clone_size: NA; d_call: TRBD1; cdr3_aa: CASSTGTGLDQPQHF; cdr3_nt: TGTGCCAGCAGTACTGGGACAGGGTTGGATCAGCCCCAGCATTTT
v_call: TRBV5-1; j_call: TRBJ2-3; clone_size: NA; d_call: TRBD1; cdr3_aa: CASSFGTEDTQYF; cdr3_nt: TGCGCCAGCAGCTTTGGGACAGAAGATACGCAGTATTTT
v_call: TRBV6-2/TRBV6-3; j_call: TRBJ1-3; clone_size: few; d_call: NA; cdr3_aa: CASSYSIVLSSGNTIYF; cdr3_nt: TGTGCCAGCAGTTACTCGATCGTCCTCAGCTCTGGAAACACCATATATTTT
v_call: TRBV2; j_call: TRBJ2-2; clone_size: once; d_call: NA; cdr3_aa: CASRRRGTGGELFF; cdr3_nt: TGTGCCAGCAGGCGCAGGGGTACGGGCGGGGAGCTGTTTTTT
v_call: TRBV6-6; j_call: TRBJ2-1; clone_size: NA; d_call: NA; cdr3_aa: CASSYPPEFNEQFF; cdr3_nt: TGTGCCAGCAGTTACCCCCCCGAGTTCAATGAGCAGTTCTTC
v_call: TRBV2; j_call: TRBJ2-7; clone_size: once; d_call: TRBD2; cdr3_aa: CASSVIGRATYEQYF; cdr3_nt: TGTGCCAGCAGTGTAATCGGGAGGGCTACCTACGAGCAGTACTTC
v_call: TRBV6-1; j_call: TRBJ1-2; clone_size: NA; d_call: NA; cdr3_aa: CASSEAIGQTYGYTF; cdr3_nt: TGTGCCAGCAGTGAAGCGATAGGACAGACCTATGGCTACACCTTC
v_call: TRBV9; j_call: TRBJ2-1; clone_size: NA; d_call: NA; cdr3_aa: CASSVVGVSYNEQFF; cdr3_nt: TGTGCCAGCAGCGTAGTAGGGGTCTCCTACAATGAGCAGTTCTTC
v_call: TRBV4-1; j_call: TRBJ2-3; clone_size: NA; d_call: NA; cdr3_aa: CASSQVGGLGSTDTQYF; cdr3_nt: TGCGCCAGCAGCCAAGTCGGGGGGCTTGGGAGCACAGATACGCAGTATTTT
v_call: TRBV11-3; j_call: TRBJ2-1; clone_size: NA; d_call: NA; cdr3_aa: CASSLDTTVEQFF; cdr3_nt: TGTGCCAGCAGCTTAGATACTACTGTTGAGCAGTTCTTC
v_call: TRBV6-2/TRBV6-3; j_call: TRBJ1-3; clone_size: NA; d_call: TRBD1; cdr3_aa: CASSGQEPSSGNTIYF; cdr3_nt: TGTGCCAGCAGCGGACAGGAGCCGAGCTCTGGAAACACCATATATTTT
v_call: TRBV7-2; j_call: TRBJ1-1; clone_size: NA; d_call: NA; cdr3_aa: CASSLVRGDTEAFF; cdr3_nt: TGTGCCAGCAGCTTGGTCAGGGGAGACACTGAAGCTTTCTTT
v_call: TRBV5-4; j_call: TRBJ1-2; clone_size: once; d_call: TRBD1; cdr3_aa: CASSPTQGDYGYTF; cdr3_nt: TGTGCCAGCAGCCCCACCCAGGGGGACTATGGCTACACCTTC
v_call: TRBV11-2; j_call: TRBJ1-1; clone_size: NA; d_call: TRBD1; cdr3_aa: CASSRDRRSTEAFF; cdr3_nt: TGTGCCAGCAGCCGGGACAGGAGAAGTACTGAAGCTTTCTTT
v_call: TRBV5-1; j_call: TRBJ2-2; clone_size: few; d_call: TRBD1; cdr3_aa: CASSLVEGQGTGELFF; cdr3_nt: TGCGCCAGCAGCTTGGTCGAGGGACAGGGTACCGGGGAGCTGTTTTTT
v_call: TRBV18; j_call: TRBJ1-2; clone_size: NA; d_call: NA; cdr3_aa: CASSPSKGAHYGYTF; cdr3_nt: TGTGCCAGCTCACCATCGAAGGGAGCTCACTATGGCTACACCTTC
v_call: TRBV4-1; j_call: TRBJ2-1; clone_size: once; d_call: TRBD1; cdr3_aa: CASSRITGTGAHNEQFF; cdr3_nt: TGCGCCAGCAGCCGGATTACCGGGACAGGGGCACACAATGAGCAGTTCTTC
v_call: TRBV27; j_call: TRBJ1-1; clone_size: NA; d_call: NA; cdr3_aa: CASSLGPNTEAFF; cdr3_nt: TGTGCCAGCAGTTTAGGCCCGAACACTGAAGCTTTCTTT
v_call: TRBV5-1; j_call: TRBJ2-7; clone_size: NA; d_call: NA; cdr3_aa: CASRQGSSEQYF; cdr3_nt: TGCGCCAGCAGGCAGGGCTCTTCCGAGCAGTACTTC